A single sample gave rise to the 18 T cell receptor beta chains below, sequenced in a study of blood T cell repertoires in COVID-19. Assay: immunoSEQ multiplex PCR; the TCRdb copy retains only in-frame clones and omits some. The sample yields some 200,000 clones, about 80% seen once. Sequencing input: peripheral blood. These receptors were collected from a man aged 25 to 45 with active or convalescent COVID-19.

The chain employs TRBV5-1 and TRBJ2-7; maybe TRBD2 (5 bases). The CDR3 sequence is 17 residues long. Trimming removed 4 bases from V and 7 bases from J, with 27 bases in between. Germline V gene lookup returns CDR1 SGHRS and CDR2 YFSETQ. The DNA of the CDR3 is TGCGCCAGCAGCCCGGAGGTAGGCTGGGTTGGGTCCGGGGAGCAGTACGTC. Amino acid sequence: CASSPEVGWVGSGEQYV.

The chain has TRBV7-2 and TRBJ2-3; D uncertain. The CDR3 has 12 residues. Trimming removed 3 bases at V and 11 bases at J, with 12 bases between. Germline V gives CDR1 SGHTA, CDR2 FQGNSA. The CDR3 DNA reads TGTGCCAGCAGCTTTCTTCAGGAAGGGCAGTATTTT. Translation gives CASSFLQEGQYF.

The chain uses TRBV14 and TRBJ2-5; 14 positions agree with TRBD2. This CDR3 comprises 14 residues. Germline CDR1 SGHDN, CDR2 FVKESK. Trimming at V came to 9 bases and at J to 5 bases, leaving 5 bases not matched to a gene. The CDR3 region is CASRLAGGPETQYF. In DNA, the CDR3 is TGTGCCAGTCGACTAGCGGGAGGGCCGGAGACCCAGTACTTC.

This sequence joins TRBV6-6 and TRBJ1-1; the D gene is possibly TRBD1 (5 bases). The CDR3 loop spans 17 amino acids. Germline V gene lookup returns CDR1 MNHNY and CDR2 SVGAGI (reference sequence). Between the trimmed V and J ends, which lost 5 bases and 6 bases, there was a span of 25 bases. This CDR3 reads CASSPLGSSRDQAEAFF. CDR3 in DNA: TGTGCCAGCAGTCCCCTCGGGTCAAGCAGGGATCAGGCTGAAGCTTTCTTT.

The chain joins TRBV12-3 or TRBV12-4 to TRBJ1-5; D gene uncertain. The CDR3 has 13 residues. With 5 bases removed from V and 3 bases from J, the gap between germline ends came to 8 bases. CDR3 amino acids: CASSVGLNQPQHF. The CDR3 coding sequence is TGTGCCAGCAGTGTTGGCCTCAATCAGCCCCAGCATTTT.

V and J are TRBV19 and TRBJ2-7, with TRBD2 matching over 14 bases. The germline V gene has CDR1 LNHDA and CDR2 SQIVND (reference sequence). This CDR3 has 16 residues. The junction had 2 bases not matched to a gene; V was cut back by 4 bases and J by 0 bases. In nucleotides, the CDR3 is TGTGCCAGTAGTAGACTAGCGGGGGGGAGCTCCTACGAGCAGTACTTC. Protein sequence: CASSRLAGGSSYEQYF. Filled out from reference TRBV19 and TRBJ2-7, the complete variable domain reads DGGITQSPKYLFRKEGQNVTLSCEQNLNHDAMYWYRQDPGQGLRLIYYSQIVNDFQKGDIAEGYSVSREKKESFPLTVTSAQKNPTAFYLCASSRLAGGSSYEQYFGPGTRLTVT.

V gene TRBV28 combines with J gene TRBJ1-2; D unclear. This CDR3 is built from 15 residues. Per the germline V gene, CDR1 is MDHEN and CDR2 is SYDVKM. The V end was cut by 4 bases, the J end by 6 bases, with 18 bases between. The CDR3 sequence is CASSYPWEGEDGYTF. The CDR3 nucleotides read TGTGCCAGCAGTTACCCCTGGGAGGGAGAGGATGGCTACACCTTC.

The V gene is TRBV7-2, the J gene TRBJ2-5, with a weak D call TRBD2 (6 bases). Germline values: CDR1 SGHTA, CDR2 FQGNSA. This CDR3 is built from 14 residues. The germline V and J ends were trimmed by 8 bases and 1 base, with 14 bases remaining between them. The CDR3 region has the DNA TGTGCCAGCGGGCTACGGGGGTTCCAAGAGACCCAGTACTTC. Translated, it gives CASGLRGFQETQYF.

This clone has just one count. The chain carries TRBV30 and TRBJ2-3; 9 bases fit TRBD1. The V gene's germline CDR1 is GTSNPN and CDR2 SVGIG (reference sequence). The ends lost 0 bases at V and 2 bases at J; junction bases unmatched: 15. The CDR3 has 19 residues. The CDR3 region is CAWSVQRNRDRVNTDTQYF. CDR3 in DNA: TGTGCCTGGAGTGTACAGAGGAACCGGGACAGGGTTAACACAGATACGCAGTATTTT. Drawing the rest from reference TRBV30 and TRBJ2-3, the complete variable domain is SQTIHQWPATLVQPVGSPLSLECTVEGTSNPNLYWYRQAAGRGLQLLFYSVGIGQISSEVPQNLSASRPQDRQFILSSKKLLLSDSGFYLCAWSVQRNRDRVNTDTQYFGPGTRLTVL.

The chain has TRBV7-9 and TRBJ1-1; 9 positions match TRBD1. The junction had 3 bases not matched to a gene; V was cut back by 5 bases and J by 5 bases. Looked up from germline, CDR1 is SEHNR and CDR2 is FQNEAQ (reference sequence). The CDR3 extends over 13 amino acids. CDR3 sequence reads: CASSADRGTEAFF. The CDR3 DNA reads TGTGCCAGCAGCGCGGACAGGGGAACTGAAGCTTTCTTT.

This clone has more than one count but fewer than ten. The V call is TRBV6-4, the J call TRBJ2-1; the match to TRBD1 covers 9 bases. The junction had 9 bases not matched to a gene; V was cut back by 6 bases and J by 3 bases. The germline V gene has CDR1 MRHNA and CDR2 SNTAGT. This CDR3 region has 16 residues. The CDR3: CASRRIQGANYNEQFF. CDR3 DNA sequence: TGTGCCAGCAGGAGGATACAGGGGGCGAACTACAATGAGCAGTTCTTC.

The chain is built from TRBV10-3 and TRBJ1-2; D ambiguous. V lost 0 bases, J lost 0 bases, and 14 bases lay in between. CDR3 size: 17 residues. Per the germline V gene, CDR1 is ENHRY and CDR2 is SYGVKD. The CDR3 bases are TGTGCCATCAGTGAGTCGAGGGATGGGCGAACTAACTATGGCTACACCTTC. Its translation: CAISESRDGRTNYGYTF.

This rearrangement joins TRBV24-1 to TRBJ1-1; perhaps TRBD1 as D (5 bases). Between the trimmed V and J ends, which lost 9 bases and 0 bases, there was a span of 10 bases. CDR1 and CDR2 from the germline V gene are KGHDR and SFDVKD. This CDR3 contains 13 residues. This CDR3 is CATRDSLNTEAFF. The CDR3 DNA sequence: TGTGCCACCCGAGACAGTTTGAACACTGAAGCTTTCTTT.

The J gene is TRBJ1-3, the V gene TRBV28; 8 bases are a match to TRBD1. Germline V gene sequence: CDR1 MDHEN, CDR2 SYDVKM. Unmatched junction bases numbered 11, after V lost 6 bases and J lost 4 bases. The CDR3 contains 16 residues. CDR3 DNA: TGTGCCAGCAGCACTATCACAGGGGGATCCGGAAACACCATATATTTT. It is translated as CASSTITGGSGNTIYF.

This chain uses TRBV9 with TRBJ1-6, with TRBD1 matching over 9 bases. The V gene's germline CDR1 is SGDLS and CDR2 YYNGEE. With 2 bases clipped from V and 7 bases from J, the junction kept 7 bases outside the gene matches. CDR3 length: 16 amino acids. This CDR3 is CASSVGTGWDNSPLHF. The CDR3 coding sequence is TGTGCCAGCAGCGTGGGGACAGGGTGGGACAATTCACCCCTCCACTTT.

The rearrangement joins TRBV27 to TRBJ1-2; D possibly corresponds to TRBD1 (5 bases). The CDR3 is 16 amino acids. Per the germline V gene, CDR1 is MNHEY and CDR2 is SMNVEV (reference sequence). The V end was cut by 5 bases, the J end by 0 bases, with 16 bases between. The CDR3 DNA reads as TGTGCCAGCAGTCCTCCGGGAGGAGGGGCTAACTATGGCTACACCTTC. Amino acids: CASSPPGGGANYGYTF.

The CDR3 loop reads CASSLAALLSGGLLTQYF. Here the CDR3 DNA reads TGTGCCAGCAGCTTAGCCGCACTTCTTAGCGGGGGGCTACTAACCCAGTACTTC. The chain is built from TRBV7-8 and TRBJ2-5; TRBD2 matches 10 bases. The V segment lost 0 bases and the J segment 8 bases; nucleotides outside the gene matches: 15. Germline V gene data show CDR1 as SGHVS and CDR2 as FQNEAQ. The CDR3 has 18 amino acids.

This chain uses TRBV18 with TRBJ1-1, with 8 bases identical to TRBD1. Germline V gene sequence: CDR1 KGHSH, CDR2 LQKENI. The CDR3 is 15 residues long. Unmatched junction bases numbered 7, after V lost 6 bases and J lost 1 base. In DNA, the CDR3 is TGTGCCAGCTCTACAGGGGGGGATAAGAACACTGAAGCTTTCTTT. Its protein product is CASSTGGDKNTEAFF.